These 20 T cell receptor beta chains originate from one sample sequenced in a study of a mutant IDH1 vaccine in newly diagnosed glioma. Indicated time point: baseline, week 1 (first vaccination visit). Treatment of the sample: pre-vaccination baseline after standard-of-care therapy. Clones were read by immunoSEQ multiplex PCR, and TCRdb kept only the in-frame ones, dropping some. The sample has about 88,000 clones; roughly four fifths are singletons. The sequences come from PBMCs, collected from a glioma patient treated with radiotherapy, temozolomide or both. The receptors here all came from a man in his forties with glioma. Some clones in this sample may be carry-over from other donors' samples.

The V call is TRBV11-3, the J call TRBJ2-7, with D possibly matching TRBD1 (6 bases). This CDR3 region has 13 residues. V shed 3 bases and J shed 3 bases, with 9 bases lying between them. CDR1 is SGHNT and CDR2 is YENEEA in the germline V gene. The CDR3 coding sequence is TGTGCCAGCAGCTTCTCACAGGGCTACGAGCAGTACTTC. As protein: CASSFSQGYEQYF.

CDR3 in amino acids: CSAAAGGPEDTQYF. In DNA, the CDR3 is TGCAGCGCCGCAGCGGGGGGGCCTGAGGATACGCAGTATTTT. This chain uses TRBV29-1 with TRBJ2-3; 10 nucleotides agree with TRBD2. V was pared by 7 bases and J by 6 bases, with 10 bases of the junction left unmatched. From germline, CDR1 is SQVTM and CDR2 ANQGSEA. The CDR3 runs 14 residues.

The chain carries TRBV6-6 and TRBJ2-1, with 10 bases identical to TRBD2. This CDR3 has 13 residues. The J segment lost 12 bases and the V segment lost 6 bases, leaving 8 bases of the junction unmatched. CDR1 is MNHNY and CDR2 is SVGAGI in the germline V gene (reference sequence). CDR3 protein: CASSRTSGYGQFF. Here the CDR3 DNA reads TGTGCCAGCAGCCGGACTAGCGGCTATGGGCAGTTCTTC.

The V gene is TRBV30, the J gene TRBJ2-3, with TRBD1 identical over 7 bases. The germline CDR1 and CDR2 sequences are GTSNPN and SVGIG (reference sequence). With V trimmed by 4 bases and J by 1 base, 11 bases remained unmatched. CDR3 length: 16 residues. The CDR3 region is CAWTRDSLWGTDTQYF. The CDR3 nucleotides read TGTGCCTGGACCCGGGACAGCCTTTGGGGCACAGATACGCAGTATTTT.

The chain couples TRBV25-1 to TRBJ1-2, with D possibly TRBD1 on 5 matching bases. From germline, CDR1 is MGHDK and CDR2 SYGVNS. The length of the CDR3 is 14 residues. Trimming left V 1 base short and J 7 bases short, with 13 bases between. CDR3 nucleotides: TGTGCCAGCAGTGAATCCGGGGGAAGTAGTGGCTACACCTTC. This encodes CASSESGGSSGYTF.

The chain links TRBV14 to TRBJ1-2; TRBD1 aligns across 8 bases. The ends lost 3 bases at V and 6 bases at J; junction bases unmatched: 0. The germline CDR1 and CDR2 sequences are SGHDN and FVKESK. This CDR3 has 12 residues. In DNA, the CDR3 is TGTGCCAGCAGCCAGACAGGGGATGGCTACACCTTC. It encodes CASSQTGDGYTF.

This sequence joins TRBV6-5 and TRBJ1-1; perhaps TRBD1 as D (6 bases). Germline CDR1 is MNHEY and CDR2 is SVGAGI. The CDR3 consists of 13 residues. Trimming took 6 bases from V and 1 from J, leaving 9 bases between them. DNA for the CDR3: TGTGCCAGCAGGTTGACAGGGAACACTGAAGCTTTCTTT. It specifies CASRLTGNTEAFF.

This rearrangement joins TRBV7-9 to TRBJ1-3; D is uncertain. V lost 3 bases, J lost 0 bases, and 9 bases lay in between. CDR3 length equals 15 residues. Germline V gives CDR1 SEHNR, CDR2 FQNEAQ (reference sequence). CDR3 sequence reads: CASSLAGISGNTIYF. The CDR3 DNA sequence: TGTGCCAGCAGCTTGGCGGGGATCTCTGGAAACACCATATATTTT.

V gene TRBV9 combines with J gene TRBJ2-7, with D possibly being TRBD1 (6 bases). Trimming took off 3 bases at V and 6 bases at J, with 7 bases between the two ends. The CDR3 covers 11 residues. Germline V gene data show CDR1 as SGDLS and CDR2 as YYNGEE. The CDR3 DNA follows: TGTGCCAGCAGCGGAGGGGGCGAGCAGTACTTC. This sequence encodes CASSGGGEQYF.

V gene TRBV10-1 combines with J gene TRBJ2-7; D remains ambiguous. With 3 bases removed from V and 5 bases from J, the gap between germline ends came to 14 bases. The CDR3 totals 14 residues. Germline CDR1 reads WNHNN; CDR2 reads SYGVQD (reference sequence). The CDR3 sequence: CASSDPGRPNEQYF. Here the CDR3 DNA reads TGCGCCAGCAGTGACCCGGGCAGGCCGAACGAGCAGTACTTC.

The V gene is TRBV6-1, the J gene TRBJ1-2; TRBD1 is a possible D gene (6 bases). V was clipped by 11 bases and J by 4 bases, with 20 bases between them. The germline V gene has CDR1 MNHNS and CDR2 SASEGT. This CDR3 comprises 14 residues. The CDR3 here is CAATPTGLSYGYTF. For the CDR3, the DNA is TGTGCCGCGACACCCACAGGGTTGTCCTATGGCTACACCTTC.

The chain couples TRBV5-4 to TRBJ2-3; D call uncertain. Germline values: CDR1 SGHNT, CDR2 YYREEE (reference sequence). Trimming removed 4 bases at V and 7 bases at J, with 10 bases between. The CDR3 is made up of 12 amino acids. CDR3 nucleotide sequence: TGTGCCAGCAGCCCCGACTCTAATACGCAGTATTTT. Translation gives CASSPDSNTQYF. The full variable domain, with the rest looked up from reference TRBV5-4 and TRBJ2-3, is ETGVTQSPTHLIKTRGQQVTLRCSSQSGHNTVSWYQQALGQGPQFIFQYYREEENGRGNFPPRFSGLQFPNYSSELNVNALELDDSALYLCASSPDSNTQYFGPGTRLTVL.

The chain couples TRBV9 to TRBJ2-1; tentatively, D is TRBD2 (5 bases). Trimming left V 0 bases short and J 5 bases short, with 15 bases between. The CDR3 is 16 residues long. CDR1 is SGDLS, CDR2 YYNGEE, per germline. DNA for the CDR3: TGTGCCAGCAGCGTAGGAATCGGGAAAGCGGACAATGAGCAGTTCTTC. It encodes CASSVGIGKADNEQFF. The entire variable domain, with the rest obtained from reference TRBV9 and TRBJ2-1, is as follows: DSGVTQTPKHLITATGQRVTLRCSPRSGDLSVYWYQQSLDQGLQFLIQYYNGEERAKGNILERFSAQQFPDLHSELNLSSLELGDSALYFCASSVGIGKADNEQFFGPGTRLTVL.

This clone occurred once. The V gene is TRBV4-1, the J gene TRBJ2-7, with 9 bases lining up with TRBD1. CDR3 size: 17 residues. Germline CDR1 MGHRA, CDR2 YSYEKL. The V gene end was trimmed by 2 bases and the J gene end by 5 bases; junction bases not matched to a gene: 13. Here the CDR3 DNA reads TGCGCCAGCAGCCAACTGAGACCGGGACAGGGTTTAGACGAGCAGTACTTC. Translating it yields CASSQLRPGQGLDEQYF.

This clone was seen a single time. CDR3 nucleotide sequence: TGTGCCAGCAGCTTATCCCGACTAGCGGGGCAAGAGACCCAGTACTTC. Protein: CASSLSRLAGQETQYF. The chain couples TRBV7-2 to TRBJ2-5, with TRBD2 matching over 11 bases. V was pared by 2 bases and J by 2 bases, with 4 bases of the junction left unmatched. From germline, CDR1 is SGHTA and CDR2 FQGNSA. This CDR3 region has 16 residues.

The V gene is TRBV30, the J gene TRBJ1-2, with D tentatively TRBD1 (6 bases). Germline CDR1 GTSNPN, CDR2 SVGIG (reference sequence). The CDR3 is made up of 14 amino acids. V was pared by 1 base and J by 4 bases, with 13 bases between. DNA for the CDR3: TGTGCCTGGAGTGCCGCGACAGGAGCCTATGGCTACACCTTC. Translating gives CAWSAATGAYGYTF. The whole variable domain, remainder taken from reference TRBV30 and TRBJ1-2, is SQTIHQWPATLVQPVGSPLSLECTVEGTSNPNLYWYRQAAGRGLQLLFYSVGIGQISSEVPQNLSASRPQDRQFILSSKKLLLSDSGFYLCAWSAATGAYGYTFGSGTRLTVV.

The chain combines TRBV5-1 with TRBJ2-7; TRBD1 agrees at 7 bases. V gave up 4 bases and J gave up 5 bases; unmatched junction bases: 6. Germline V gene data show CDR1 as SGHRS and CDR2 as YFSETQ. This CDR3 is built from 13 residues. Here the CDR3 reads CASSRQGLDEQYF. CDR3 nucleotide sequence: TGCGCCAGCAGCCGACAGGGCCTGGACGAGCAGTACTTC.

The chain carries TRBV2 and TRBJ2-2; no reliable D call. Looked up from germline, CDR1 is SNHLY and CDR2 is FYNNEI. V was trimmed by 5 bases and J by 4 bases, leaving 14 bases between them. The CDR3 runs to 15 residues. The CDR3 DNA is TGTGCCAGCAGTCTCGCCCGAGGACCCACCGGGGAGCTGTTTTTT. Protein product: CASSLARGPTGELFF.

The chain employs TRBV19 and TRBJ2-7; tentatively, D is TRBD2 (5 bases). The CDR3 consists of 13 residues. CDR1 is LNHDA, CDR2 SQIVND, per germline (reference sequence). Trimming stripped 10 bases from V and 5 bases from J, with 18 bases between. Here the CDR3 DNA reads TGTGCCAACCCGAACCTAAGGAGGAACGAGCAGTACTTC. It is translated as CANPNLRRNEQYF.

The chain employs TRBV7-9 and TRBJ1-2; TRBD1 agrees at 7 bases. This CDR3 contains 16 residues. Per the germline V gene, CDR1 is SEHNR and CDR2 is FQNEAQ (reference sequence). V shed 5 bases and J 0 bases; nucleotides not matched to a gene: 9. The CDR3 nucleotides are TGTGCCAGCAGCCAATACAGGGACAGATCTAACTATGGCTACACCTTC. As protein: CASSQYRDRSNYGYTF.